This T cell receptor beta chain came from a study of early T cells in non-severe SARS-CoV-2 infection. This CDR3 is built from 14 residues. The germline V and J ends were trimmed by 3 bases and 11 bases, with 18 bases remaining between them. Germline CDR1 is SGHRS and CDR2 is YFSETQ. Study-wide results and limits: VDJdb-based annotation leaned toward anti-spike CD8 responses and missed private and CD4 specificities.

Molecules of cDNA were individually given unique molecular identifiers that were attached to them. Via MiXCR, TCRdb re-called the 5' RACE reads, giving one row per CDR3 protein. The sample includes about 100,000 distinct CDR3 sequences, around 14% of them seen just once. As to this clonotype: The antigen is not known.

The V call is TRBV5-1, the J call TRBJ2-4; D is possibly TRBD1 (5 bases). This TCR was recovered from an adult who was a healthcare worker with PCR-confirmed SARS-CoV-2 infection or an uninfected control (not recorded which). Material for sequencing was whole blood. The CDR3 region has the DNA TGCGCCAGCAGCTCGGACCCGACAGTACCGGTTCAGTACTTC. Its translation is CASSSDPTVPVQYF.